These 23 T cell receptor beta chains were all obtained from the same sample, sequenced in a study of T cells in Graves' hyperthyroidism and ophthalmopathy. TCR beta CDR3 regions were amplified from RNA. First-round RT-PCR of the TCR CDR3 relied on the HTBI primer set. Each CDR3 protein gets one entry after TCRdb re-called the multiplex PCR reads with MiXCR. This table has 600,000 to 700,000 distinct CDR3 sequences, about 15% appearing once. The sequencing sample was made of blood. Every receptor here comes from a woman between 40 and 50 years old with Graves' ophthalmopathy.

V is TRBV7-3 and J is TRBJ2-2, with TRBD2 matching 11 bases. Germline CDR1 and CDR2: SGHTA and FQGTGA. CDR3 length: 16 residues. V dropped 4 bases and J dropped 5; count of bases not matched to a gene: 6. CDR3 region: CASSSPGTSGTGELFF. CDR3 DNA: TGTGCCAGCAGCTCACCCGGGACTAGCGGAACCGGGGAGCTGTTTTTT.

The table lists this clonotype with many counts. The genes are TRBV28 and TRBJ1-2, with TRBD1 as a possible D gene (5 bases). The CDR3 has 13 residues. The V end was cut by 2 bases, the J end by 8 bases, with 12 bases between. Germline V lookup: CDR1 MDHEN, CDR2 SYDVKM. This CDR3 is CASSLGARGGYTF. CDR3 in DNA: TGTGCCAGCAGTTTAGGGGCCAGAGGAGGCTACACCTTC.

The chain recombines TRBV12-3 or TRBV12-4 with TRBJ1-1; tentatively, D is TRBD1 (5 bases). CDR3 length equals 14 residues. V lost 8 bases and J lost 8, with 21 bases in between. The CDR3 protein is CASGYPGSPIEAFF. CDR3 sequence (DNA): TGTGCCAGCGGGTACCCAGGGAGCCCGATCGAAGCTTTCTTT.

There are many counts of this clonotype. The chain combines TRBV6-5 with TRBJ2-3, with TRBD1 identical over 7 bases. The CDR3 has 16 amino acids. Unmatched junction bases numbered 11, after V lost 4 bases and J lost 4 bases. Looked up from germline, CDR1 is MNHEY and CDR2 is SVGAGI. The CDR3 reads CASSWTPGQPSDTQYF. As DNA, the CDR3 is TGTGCCAGCAGTTGGACACCGGGACAGCCCTCAGATACGCAGTATTTT.

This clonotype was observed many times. The CDR3 bases are TGTGCCAGCACCTGGGGCGACGGGGGTGAGCAGTTCTTC. As protein: CASTWGDGGEQFF. The V call is TRBV28, the J call TRBJ2-1; D is perhaps TRBD2 (6 bases). The CDR3 has 13 amino acids. Per the germline V gene, CDR1 is MDHEN and CDR2 is SYDVKM. Deletions cut 7 bases from V and 9 bases from J, with 16 bases between. Variable domain in full (rest from reference TRBV28 and TRBJ2-1): DVKVTQSSRYLVKRTGEKVFLECVQDMDHENMFWYRQDPGLGLRLIYFSYDVKMKEKGDIPEGYSVSREKKERFSLILESASTNQTSMYLCASTWGDGGEQFFGPGTRLTVL.

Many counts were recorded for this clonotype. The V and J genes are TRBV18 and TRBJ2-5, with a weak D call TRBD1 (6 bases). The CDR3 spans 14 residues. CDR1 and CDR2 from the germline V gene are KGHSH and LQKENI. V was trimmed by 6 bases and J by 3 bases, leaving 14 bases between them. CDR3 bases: TGTGCCAGCTCGCGGAACGGGGACAAAGAGACCCAGTACTTC. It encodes CASSRNGDKETQYF.

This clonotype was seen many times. The CDR3 sequence is CASSQIDVRAFF. CDR3 DNA: TGTGCCAGCAGCCAAATTGACGTGAGAGCTTTCTTT. V gene TRBV12-3 or TRBV12-4 combines with J gene TRBJ1-1, with no clear D. V lost 6 bases and J lost 10, with 15 bases in between. The CDR3 is 12 amino acids.

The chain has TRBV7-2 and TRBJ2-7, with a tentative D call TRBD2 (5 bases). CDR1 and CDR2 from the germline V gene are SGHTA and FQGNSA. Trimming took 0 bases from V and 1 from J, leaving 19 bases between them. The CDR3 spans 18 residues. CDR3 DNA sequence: TGTGCCAGCAGCTTAGCCCCCTCAGGCAGGTGGGAGTCCTACGAGCAGTACTTC. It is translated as CASSLAPSGRWESYEQYF. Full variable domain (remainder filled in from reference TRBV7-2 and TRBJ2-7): GAGVSQSPSNKVTEKGKDVELRCDPISGHTALYWYRQSLGQGLEFLIYFQGNSAPDKSGLPSDRFSAERTGGSVSTLTIQRTQQEDSAVYLCASSLAPSGRWESYEQYFGPGTRLTVT.

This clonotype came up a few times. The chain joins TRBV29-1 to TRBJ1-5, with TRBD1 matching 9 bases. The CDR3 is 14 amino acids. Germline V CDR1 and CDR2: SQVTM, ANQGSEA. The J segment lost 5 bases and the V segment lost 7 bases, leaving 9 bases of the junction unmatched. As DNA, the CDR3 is TGCAGCGCAGTCGTAACAGGGGGCGATCAGCCCCAGCATTTT. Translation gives CSAVVTGGDQPQHF. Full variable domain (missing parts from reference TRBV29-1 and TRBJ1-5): SAVISQKPSRDICQRGTSLTIQCQVDSQVTMMFWYRQQPGQSLTLIATANQGSEATYESGFVIDKFPISRPNLTFSTLTVSNMSPEDSSIYLCSAVVTGGDQPQHFGDGTRLSIL.

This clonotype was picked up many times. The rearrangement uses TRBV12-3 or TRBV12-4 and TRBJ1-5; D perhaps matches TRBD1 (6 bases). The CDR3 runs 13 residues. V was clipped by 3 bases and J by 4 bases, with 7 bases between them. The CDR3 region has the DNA TGTGCCAGCAGTTTTAGGGGGAATCAGCCCCAGCATTTT. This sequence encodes CASSFRGNQPQHF.

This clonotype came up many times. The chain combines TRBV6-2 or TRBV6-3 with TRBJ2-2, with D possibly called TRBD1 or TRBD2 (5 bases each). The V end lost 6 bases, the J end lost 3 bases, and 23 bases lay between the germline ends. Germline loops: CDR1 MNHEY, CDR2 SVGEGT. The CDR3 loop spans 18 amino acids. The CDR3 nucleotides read TGTGCCAGCAGAGCTCCCCCCCTTGGGTGGGGGTACACCGGGGAGCTGTTTTTT. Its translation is CASRAPPLGWGYTGELFF.

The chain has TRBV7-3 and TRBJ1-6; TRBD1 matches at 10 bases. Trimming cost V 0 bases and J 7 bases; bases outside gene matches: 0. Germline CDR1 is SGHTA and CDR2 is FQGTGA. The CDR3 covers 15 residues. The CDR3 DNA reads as TGTGCCAGCAGCTTAACGGGACAGGGGAATTCACCCCTCCACTTT. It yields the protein CASSLTGQGNSPLHF.

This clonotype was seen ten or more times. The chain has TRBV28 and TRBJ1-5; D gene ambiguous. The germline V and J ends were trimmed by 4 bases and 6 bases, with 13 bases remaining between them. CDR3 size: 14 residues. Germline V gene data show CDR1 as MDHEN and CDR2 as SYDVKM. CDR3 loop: CASSSPHGIQPQHF. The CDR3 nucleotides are TGTGCCAGCAGTTCCCCCCACGGGATTCAGCCCCAGCATTTT.

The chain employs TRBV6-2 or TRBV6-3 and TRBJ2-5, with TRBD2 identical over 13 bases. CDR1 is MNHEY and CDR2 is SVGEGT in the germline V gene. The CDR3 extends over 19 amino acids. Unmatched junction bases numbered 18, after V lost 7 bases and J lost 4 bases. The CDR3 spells CASTSTTRLAGGILETQYF. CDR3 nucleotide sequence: TGTGCCAGCACCTCCACAACCAGACTAGCGGGGGGTATTTTAGAGACCCAGTACTTC.

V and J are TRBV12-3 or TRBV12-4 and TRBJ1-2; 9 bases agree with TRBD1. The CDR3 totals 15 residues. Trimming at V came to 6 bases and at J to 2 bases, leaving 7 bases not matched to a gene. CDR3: CASRRPGQGNYGYTF. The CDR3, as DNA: TGTGCCAGCAGAAGGCCGGGACAGGGAAACTATGGCTACACCTTC.

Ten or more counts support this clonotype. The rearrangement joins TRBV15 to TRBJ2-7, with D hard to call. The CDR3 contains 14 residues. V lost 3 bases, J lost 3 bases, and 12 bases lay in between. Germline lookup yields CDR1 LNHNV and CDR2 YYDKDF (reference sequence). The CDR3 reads CATSRDGRRYEQYF. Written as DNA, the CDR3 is TGTGCCACCAGCAGGGATGGCCGGCGCTACGAGCAGTACTTC.

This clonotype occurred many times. CDR3 region: CASFSSDNYGYTF. CDR3 in DNA: TGTGCCAGCTTTAGTTCAGATAACTATGGCTACACCTTC. The chain joins TRBV28 to TRBJ1-2, with unresolved D. The CDR3 covers 13 residues. With 8 bases removed from V and 1 base from J, the gap between germline ends came to 11 bases. In germline, CDR1 is MDHEN, CDR2 SYDVKM.

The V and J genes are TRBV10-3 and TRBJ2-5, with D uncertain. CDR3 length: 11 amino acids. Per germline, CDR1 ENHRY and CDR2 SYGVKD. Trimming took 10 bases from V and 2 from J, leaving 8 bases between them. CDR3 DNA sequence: TGTGCCACCTCAGGACAAGAGACCCAGTACTTC. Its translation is CATSGQETQYF.

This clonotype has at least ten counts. CDR3 residues: CASSTGRQETQYF. The CDR3 nucleotides read TGTGCCAGCAGCACGGGGCGCCAAGAGACCCAGTACTTC. This rearrangement joins TRBV11-1 to TRBJ2-5; D may match TRBD1 or TRBD2 (5 bases each). CDR1 is SGHAT and CDR2 is FQDESV in the germline V gene (reference sequence). This CDR3 is 13 amino acids long. V dropped 5 bases and J dropped 1 base, with 8 bases sitting between them.

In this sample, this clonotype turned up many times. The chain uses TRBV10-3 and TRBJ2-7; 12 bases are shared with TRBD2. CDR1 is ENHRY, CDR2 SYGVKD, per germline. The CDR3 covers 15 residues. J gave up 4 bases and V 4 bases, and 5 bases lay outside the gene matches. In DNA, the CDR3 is TGTGCCATCAGTGCGACTAGCGGGAGCGCATACGAGCAGTACTTC. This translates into CAISATSGSAYEQYF.

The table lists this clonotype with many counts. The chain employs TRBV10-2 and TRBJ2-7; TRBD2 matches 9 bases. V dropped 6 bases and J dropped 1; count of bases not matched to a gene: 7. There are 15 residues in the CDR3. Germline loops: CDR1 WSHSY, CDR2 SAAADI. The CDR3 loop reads CASSTSGYPSYEQYF. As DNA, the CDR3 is TGCGCCAGCAGCACTAGCGGGTATCCTTCCTACGAGCAGTACTTC.

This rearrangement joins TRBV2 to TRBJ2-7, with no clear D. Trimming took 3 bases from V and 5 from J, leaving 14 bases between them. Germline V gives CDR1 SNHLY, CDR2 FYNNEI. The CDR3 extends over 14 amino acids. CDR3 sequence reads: CASSERSIIHEQYF. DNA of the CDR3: TGTGCCAGCAGTGAGAGGTCAATTATCCACGAGCAGTACTTC. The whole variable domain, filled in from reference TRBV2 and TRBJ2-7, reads EPEVTQTPSHQVTQMGQEVILRCVPISNHLYFYWYRQILGQKVEFLVSFYNNEISEKSEIFDDQFSVERPDGSNFTLKIRSTKLEDSAMYFCASSERSIIHEQYFGPGTRLTVT.

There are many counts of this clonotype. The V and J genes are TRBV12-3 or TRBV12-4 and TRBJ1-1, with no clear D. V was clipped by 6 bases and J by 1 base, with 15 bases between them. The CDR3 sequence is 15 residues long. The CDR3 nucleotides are TGTGCCAGCAGCCCGAACGGGGTTGCGAACACTGAAGCTTTCTTT. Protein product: CASSPNGVANTEAFF.